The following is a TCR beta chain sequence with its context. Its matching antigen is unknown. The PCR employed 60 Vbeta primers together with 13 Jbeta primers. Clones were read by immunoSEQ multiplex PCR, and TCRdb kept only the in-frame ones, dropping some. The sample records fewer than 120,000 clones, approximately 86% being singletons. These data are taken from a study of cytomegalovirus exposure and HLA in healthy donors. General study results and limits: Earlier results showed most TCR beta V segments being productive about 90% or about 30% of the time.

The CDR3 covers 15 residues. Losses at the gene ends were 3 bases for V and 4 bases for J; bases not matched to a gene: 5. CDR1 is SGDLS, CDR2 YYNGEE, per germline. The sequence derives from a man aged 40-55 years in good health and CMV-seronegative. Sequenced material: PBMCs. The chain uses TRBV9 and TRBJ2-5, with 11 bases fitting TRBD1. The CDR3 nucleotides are TGTGCCAGCAGCGCCCGGGGACAGGGGGGAGAGACCCAGTACTTC. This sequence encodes CASSARGQGGETQYF. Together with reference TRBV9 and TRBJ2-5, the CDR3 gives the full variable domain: DSGVTQTPKHLITATGQRVTLRCSPRSGDLSVYWYQQSLDQGLQFLIQYYNGEERAKGNILERFSAQQFPDLHSELNLSSLELGDSALYFCASSARGQGGETQYFGPGTRLLVL.